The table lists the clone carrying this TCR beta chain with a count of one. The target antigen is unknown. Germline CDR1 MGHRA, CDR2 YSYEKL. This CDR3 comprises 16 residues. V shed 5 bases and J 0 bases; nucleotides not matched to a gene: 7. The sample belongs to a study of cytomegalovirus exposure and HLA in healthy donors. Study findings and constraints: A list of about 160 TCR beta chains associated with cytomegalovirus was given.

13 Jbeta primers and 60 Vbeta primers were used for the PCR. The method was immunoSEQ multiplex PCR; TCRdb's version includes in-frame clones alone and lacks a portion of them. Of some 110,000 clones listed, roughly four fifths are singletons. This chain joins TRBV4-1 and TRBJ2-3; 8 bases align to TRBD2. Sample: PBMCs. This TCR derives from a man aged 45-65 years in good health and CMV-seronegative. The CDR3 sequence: CASSSPSGPSTDTQYF. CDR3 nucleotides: TGCGCCAGCAGCTCCCCTAGCGGGCCAAGCACAGATACGCAGTATTTT.